The next 6 T cell receptor beta chains were all read from a single sample in a study of blood T cell repertoires in COVID-19. Produced via immunoSEQ multiplex PCR; TCRdb's table is partial and in-frame only. This table has roughly 280,000 clones, 86% appearing once. The sample was peripheral blood. These receptors all stem from a man in his forties with active or convalescent COVID-19.

The gene calls are TRBV30 and TRBJ1-4; a weak D match, TRBD1 (6 bases). CDR1 GTSNPN and CDR2 SVGIG come from the germline V gene (reference sequence). CDR3 length: 15 residues. Trimming removed 4 bases at V and 2 bases at J, with 14 bases between. The CDR3 DNA reads TGTGCCTGGAAGGCAGGGGTTGGGACTAATGAAAAACTGTTTTTT. This sequence encodes CAWKAGVGTNEKLFF.

V usage is TRBV28 and J usage is TRBJ2-7; maybe TRBD2 (5 bases). The CDR3 has 15 residues. Germline values: CDR1 MDHEN, CDR2 SYDVKM. V was clipped by 3 bases and J by 4 bases, with 16 bases between them. The CDR3 DNA reads as TGTGCCAGCAGTTTGGGCCTCGGGGAACAGTACGAGCAGTACTTC. It translates to CASSLGLGEQYEQYF.

CDR3 in DNA: TGTGCCAGCAGCCAGGGCCCGTTGGTTAAACTTTCCTACGAGCAGTACTTC. As protein: CASSQGPLVKLSYEQYF. The chain carries TRBV3-1 (or the pseudogene TRBV3-2) and TRBJ2-7; D gene unclear. Trimming shortened V by 3 bases and J by 1 base, and 19 bases separated the two germline ends. The CDR3 is 17 residues long. CDR1 is LGHDT, CDR2 YNNKEL, per germline (reference sequence).

V and J are TRBV19 and TRBJ2-2; 8 bases are shared with TRBD2. The CDR3 totals 17 residues. V shed 5 bases and J 2 bases; nucleotides not matched to a gene: 10. CDR1 LNHDA and CDR2 SQIVND come from the germline V gene (reference sequence). CDR3 in DNA: TGTGCCAGTAGTCCCCGACGGGGGGGCCAAAACACCGGGGAGCTGTTTTTT. Protein: CASSPRRGGQNTGELFF. The variable domain in full, completed from reference TRBV19 and TRBJ2-2, reads DGGITQSPKYLFRKEGQNVTLSCEQNLNHDAMYWYRQDPGQGLRLIYYSQIVNDFQKGDIAEGYSVSREKKESFPLTVTSAQKNPTAFYLCASSPRRGGQNTGELFFGEGSRLTVL.

This sequence joins TRBV9 and TRBJ2-5; D not resolved. Germline V gene sequence: CDR1 SGDLS, CDR2 YYNGEE. There are 14 residues in the CDR3. Deletions cut 4 bases from V and 1 base from J, with 11 bases between. The CDR3 is CASSPRMGQETQYF. The CDR3 DNA sequence: TGTGCCAGCAGCCCTAGGATGGGCCAAGAGACCCAGTACTTC.

The V call is TRBV24-1, the J call TRBJ1-2; 9 bases line up with TRBD1. The CDR3 has 13 residues. The ends lost 6 bases at V and 4 bases at J; junction bases unmatched: 2. In germline, CDR1 is KGHDR, CDR2 SFDVKD. The CDR3 bases are TGTGCCACCAGTACAGGGGGCTTCTATGGCTACACCTTC. It is translated as CATSTGGFYGYTF.